Presented here are 22 T cell receptor beta chains from one specimen sequenced in a study of a mutant IDH1 vaccine in newly diagnosed glioma. Antigens of these TCRs are unknown. The data were produced by immunoSEQ multiplex PCR, yet TCRdb's version contains in-frame clones alone and is incomplete. The top ten clones hold approximately 11% of a sample with about 30,000 clones, roughly 75% of them seen once. The time point: week 35, safety follow-up. Doses of 300 ug of mutant IDH1 20-mer peptide were given with topical imiquimod. Here the sequenced sample was PBMCs, taken from a glioma patient whose treatment included an IDH1 peptide vaccine. Receptors originate from a woman aged 40 to 50 with glioma.

V and J are TRBV10-1 and TRBJ2-1, with TRBD1 matching 7 bases. With V trimmed by 7 bases and J by 8 bases, 14 bases remained unmatched. The CDR3 runs 15 residues. CDR1 and CDR2 (germline): WNHNN, SYGVQD (reference sequence). CDR3 in DNA: TGCGCCAGCACACCACAGGGGCTCCCCAGGGATGAGCAGTTCTTC. It is translated as CASTPQGLPRDEQFF.

V gene TRBV2 combines with J gene TRBJ1-6; 7 bases are a match to TRBD1. CDR1 and CDR2 (germline): SNHLY, FYNNEI. The junction had 5 bases not matched to a gene; V was cut back by 6 bases and J by 6 bases. This CDR3 is built from 14 residues. The DNA of the CDR3 is TGTGCCAGCAGACCGGGACAGCCTAATTCACCCCTCCACTTT. This codes for CASRPGQPNSPLHF.

To note about this clone: Germline is not matched at one junction end, which may reflect a read error. V and J are TRBV7-7 and TRBJ1-4; no definite D call. The length of the CDR3 is 13 residues. In germline, CDR1 is SSHAT, CDR2 FNYEAQ (reference sequence). DNA for the CDR3: TGTGCTAGCAGCTTCGATCTCGGGGAAAAACTGTTTTTT. Residues: CASSFDLGEKLFF.

The V call is TRBV9, the J call TRBJ2-5, with D perhaps given as TRBD1 or TRBD2 (5 bases each). The V gene lost 2 bases and the J gene lost 2 bases, with 7 bases spanning the gap. The CDR3 has 13 residues. CDR1 and CDR2 (germline): SGDLS, YYNGEE. The CDR3 region has the DNA TGTGCCAGCAGCGTGGGGGTACAAGAGACCCAGTACTTC. This translates into CASSVGVQETQYF.

The V call is TRBV9, the J call TRBJ1-2, with TRBD1 matching 7 bases. This CDR3 is built from 15 residues. Germline CDR1 reads SGDLS; CDR2 reads YYNGEE. Germline trimming cut 5 bases from V and 2 bases from J; bases unmatched to any gene: 9. The CDR3 sequence is CASSGQGGVNYGYTF. In DNA, the CDR3 is TGTGCCAGCAGTGGGCAGGGGGGCGTAAACTATGGCTACACCTTC.

This clone was seen just once. The CDR3 nucleotides read TGTGCCAGCAGCAATGGGGGCATTCAGTACTTC. Translation: CASSNGGIQYF. This chain joins TRBV2 and TRBJ2-4; D tentatively reads TRBD1 or TRBD2 (5 bases each). The CDR3 covers 11 residues. The germline CDR1 and CDR2 sequences are SNHLY and FYNNEI. The ends were cut back, 6 bases at V and 9 bases at J, with 9 bases in the middle.

In DNA form, the CDR3 reads TGTGCCAGCAGCCCAAGGGGAACCGGGGAGCTGTTTTTT. The encoded protein is CASSPRGTGELFF. The J gene is TRBJ2-2, the V gene TRBV7-9; D is possibly TRBD1 (5 bases). V was pared by 5 bases and J by 5 bases, with 9 bases between. Looked up from germline, CDR1 is SEHNR and CDR2 is FQNEAQ (reference sequence). The CDR3 runs to 13 residues. Using reference TRBV7-9 and TRBJ2-2 for the parts outside the CDR3, the full variable domain is DTGVSQNPRHKITKRGQNVTFRCDPISEHNRLYWYRQTLGQGPEFLTYFQNEAQLEKSRLLSDRFSAERPKGSFSTLEIQRTEQGDSAMYLCASSPRGTGELFFGEGSRLTVL.

This clone was picked up a small number of times. This chain uses TRBV7-9 with TRBJ1-1, with D possibly TRBD1 on 5 matching bases. V gave up 6 bases and J gave up 5 bases, with 16 bases separating them. Germline V CDR1 and CDR2: SEHNR, FQNEAQ (reference sequence). The CDR3 loop spans 14 amino acids. CDR3 sequence: CASRKGTPGTEAFF. The CDR3, as DNA: TGTGCCAGCAGAAAAGGGACGCCCGGGACTGAAGCTTTCTTT. Based on the CDR3 plus reference TRBV7-9 and TRBJ1-1, the full variable domain is DTGVSQNPRHKITKRGQNVTFRCDPISEHNRLYWYRQTLGQGPEFLTYFQNEAQLEKSRLLSDRFSAERPKGSFSTLEIQRTEQGDSAMYLCASRKGTPGTEAFFGQGTRLTVV.

The rearrangement links TRBV30 to TRBJ1-2; D perhaps matches TRBD1 (6 bases). V was clipped by 1 base and J by 5 bases, with 8 bases between them. The CDR3 runs to 12 residues. CDR1 is GTSNPN and CDR2 is SVGIG in the germline V gene (reference sequence). CDR3 DNA sequence: TGTGCCTGGAGTGCCGGACAGTATGGCTACACCTTC. This codes for CAWSAGQYGYTF.

The chain's CDR3 is CASSPPAGTELRLETQYF. CDR3 in DNA: TGTGCCAGCAGCCCCCCCGCAGGGACAGAACTCAGGTTGGAGACCCAGTACTTC. V gene TRBV5-8 combines with J gene TRBJ2-5, with 7 bases lining up with TRBD1. This CDR3 spans 18 amino acids. CDR1 and CDR2 from the germline V gene are SGHTS and YDEGEE. The junction had 20 bases not matched to a gene; V was cut back by 4 bases and J by 5 bases.

The chain couples TRBV19 to TRBJ2-3; TRBD2 agrees at 11 bases. V shed 5 bases and J 2 bases; nucleotides not matched to a gene: 12. CDR1 is LNHDA and CDR2 is SQIVND in the germline V gene (reference sequence). The CDR3 spans 18 residues. The CDR3 sequence is CASSPLLSGGAFTDTQYF. CDR3 nucleotides: TGTGCCAGTAGTCCCCTCCTTAGCGGGGGGGCCTTCACAGATACGCAGTATTTT.

V and J are TRBV27 and TRBJ1-1, with D uncertain. With 6 bases removed from V and 4 bases from J, the gap between germline ends came to 15 bases. The CDR3 length is 14 residues. Germline CDR1 MNHEY, CDR2 SMNVEV (reference sequence). This chain's CDR3 is CASSPGVGSTEAFF. The CDR3 DNA reads as TGTGCCAGCAGCCCTGGGGTGGGTAGCACTGAAGCTTTCTTT.

The chain links TRBV5-4 to TRBJ1-1; TRBD1 might be the D (5 bases). V lost 0 bases and J 7 bases, leaving 13 bases between the germline ends. Germline-derived CDR1 and CDR2 are SGHNT and YYREEE (reference sequence). This CDR3 is built from 14 residues. CDR3 sequence reads: CASSLAAREGEAFF. CDR3 DNA: TGTGCCAGCAGCTTGGCCGCCAGGGAGGGTGAAGCTTTCTTT.

The chain links TRBV28 to TRBJ2-5; 9 bases line up with TRBD1. The length of the CDR3 is 15 residues. The germline CDR1 and CDR2 sequences are MDHEN and SYDVKM. Trimming cost V 4 bases and J 1 base; bases outside gene matches: 4. The CDR3 DNA sequence: TGTGCCAGCAGTTCCGGGACAGGGCCCCAAGAGACCCAGTACTTC. Protein sequence: CASSSGTGPQETQYF.

The chain recombines TRBV4-1 with TRBJ2-1; D remains unclear. With 0 bases removed from V and 6 bases from J, the gap between germline ends came to 9 bases. Germline V gene lookup returns CDR1 MGHRA and CDR2 YSYEKL. The CDR3 runs to 14 residues. Written as DNA, the CDR3 is TGCGCCAGCAGCCAAGAATCAGTGGGCAATGAGCAGTTCTTC. The encoded protein is CASSQESVGNEQFF.

V gene TRBV2 combines with J gene TRBJ2-3; D tentatively fits TRBD1 or TRBD2 (5 bases each). The V end lost 8 bases, the J end lost 2 bases, and 11 bases lay between the germline ends. This CDR3 spans 13 amino acids. CDR1 and CDR2 from the germline V gene are SNHLY and FYNNEI. CDR3 in amino acids: CASPGTYTDTQYF. Written as DNA, the CDR3 is TGTGCCAGCCCGGGGACGTACACAGATACGCAGTATTTT. Full variable domain (rest looked up from reference TRBV2 and TRBJ2-3): EPEVTQTPSHQVTQMGQEVILRCVPISNHLYFYWYRQILGQKVEFLVSFYNNEISEKSEIFDDQFSVERPDGSNFTLKIRSTKLEDSAMYFCASPGTYTDTQYFGPGTRLTVL.

This chain connects TRBV25-1 to TRBJ1-4, with TRBD1 as a possible D gene (6 bases). The CDR3 contains 14 residues. Deletions cut 9 bases from V and 5 bases from J, with 16 bases between. Germline V lookup: CDR1 MGHDK, CDR2 SYGVNS. The CDR3 sequence is CASSAGTSNEKLFF. The CDR3 nucleotides are TGTGCCAGTAGCGCCGGGACATCGAATGAAAAACTGTTTTTT.

J is TRBJ2-1 and V is TRBV7-9; possible D gene TRBD2, 8 bases. Trimming removed 1 base from V and 5 bases from J, with 15 bases in between. The CDR3 has 16 residues. Germline V gives CDR1 SEHNR, CDR2 FQNEAQ (reference sequence). The CDR3 nucleotides are TGTGCCAGCAGCTTAGAGGGGGCGGGGGGCCACAATGAGCAGTTCTTC. Protein: CASSLEGAGGHNEQFF.

This clone has more than one count but fewer than ten. The chain links TRBV2 to TRBJ1-1; 7 bases are shared with TRBD1. CDR3 size: 14 residues. The V and J ends lost 6 bases and 5 bases, in that order; junction bases with no gene match: 9. Germline V lookup: CDR1 SNHLY, CDR2 FYNNEI. This CDR3 reads CASREGAEGTEAFF. DNA of the CDR3: TGTGCCAGCAGGGAGGGGGCAGAAGGGACTGAAGCTTTCTTT. The whole variable domain, filled in from reference TRBV2 and TRBJ1-1, reads EPEVTQTPSHQVTQMGQEVILRCVPISNHLYFYWYRQILGQKVEFLVSFYNNEISEKSEIFDDQFSVERPDGSNFTLKIRSTKLEDSAMYFCASREGAEGTEAFFGQGTRLTVV.

V gene TRBV10-1 combines with J gene TRBJ1-1; D perhaps matches TRBD1 (5 bases). Trimming stripped 3 bases from V and 6 bases from J, with 14 bases between. Germline V gives CDR1 WNHNN, CDR2 SYGVQD (reference sequence). This CDR3 comprises 14 residues. Here the CDR3 DNA reads TGCGCCAGCAGTGACCTCCGGGACGGTCCTGAAGCTTTCTTT. Its protein product is CASSDLRDGPEAFF.

In its sample, this clone was seen a few times. The chain joins TRBV13 to TRBJ2-6; no firm D call. Per germline, CDR1 PRHDT and CDR2 FYEKMQ (reference sequence). Trimming stripped 0 bases from V and 5 bases from J, with 2 bases between. The CDR3 is 13 residues long. CDR3 amino acids: CASSLGWANVLTF. The CDR3, as DNA: TGTGCCAGCAGCTTAGGCTGGGCCAACGTCCTGACTTTC.

As DNA, the CDR3 is TGTGCTAGTGGACCGACGACGAGTGGCGCGAAATTCTACGAGCAGTACTTC. It specifies CASGPTTSGAKFYEQYF. J is TRBJ2-7 and V is TRBV12-5; D ambiguous. Trimming left V 6 bases short and J 3 bases short, with 24 bases between. Germline-derived CDR1 and CDR2 are LGHNT and FRNRAP. The CDR3 spans 17 residues.